This is a list of T cell receptor beta chains from one sample in a study of OX40 agonist ivuxolimab in advanced cancers. Profiling relied on immunoSEQ multiplex PCR, and the TCRdb table lists in-frame clones only, not all of them. In the table there are over 80,000 clones, 70% to 90% of which are singletons. The sample here was CD4+ or CD8+ T cells sorted from blood, taken in a trial of the OX40 agonist ivuxolimab. The receptors here all came from an adult with an advanced solid tumor such as melanoma, head and neck, liver or kidney cancer. CDR3s include the opening cysteine and the closing phenylalanine or tryptophan.

>TRBJ2-1|TRBV7-2
CASSWRPTNEQFF
>TRBJ1-4|TRBV28
CASSFGLTGKLFF
>TRBJ1-4|TRBV19
CASSPQKKEEKLFF
>TRBJ1-1|TRBV6-5
CASSYSGKEAFF
>TRBJ2-7|TRBV6-1
CASSGNVGQGYEQYF
>TRBJ1-5|TRBV19
CASNSGTRSQPQHF
>TRBJ1-1|TRBV6-5
CASSSGTHNTEAFF
>TRBJ1-2|TRBV6-1
CATSTIQGGNYGYTF
>TRBJ1-3|TRBV6-5
CASSSGPGGTIYF
>TRBJ2-2|TRBV18
CASSPGQTTNTGELFF
>TRBJ1-5|TRBV6-5
CASRAGGSNQPQHF
>TRBJ1-2|TRBV7-2
CASSLKLDRLDGYTF
>TRBJ2-6|TRBV7-9
CASEQTGANVLTF
>TRBJ2-2|TRBV14
CASSARQGSLNTGELFF
>TRBJ2-1|TRBV19
CASSIGQRYNEQFF
>TRBJ1-1|TRBV9
CASSPTSGPAEAFF
>TRBJ1-2|TRBV14
CASSPGTNYGYTF
>TRBJ2-3|TRBV18
CASSPRTGRDTQYF
>TRBJ2-6|TRBV5-1
CASSRDRIYNVLTF
>TRBJ2-7|TRBV11-1
CASSLSNYEQYF
>TRBJ1-4|TRBV30
CACTKTGPNEKLFF
>TRBJ2-5|TRBV19
CASSIDLETQYF
>TRBJ1-2|TRBV19
CASTRRGQGLLYDGYTF
>TRBJ1-1|TRBV5-6
CASSLGRSNTEAFF
>NA|TRBV28
CASRTSGVSPYEQYF
>TRBJ2-7|TRBV29-1
CSVELDRGYEQYF
>TRBJ2-7|TRBV10-3
CAISLGQGVSYEQYF
>TRBJ2-5|TRBV5-1
CASSWGETQYF
>TRBJ1-6|TRBV27
CASSFTYNSPLHF
>TRBJ2-3|TRBV18
CASGLAGTDTQYF
>TRBJ2-5|TRBV27
CASKSDQETQYF
>TRBJ2-2|TRBV7-3
CASSLGGGANTGELFF
>TRBJ2-3|TRBV5-1
CASSLVSEADTQYF
>TRBJ2-7|TRBV4-3
CASSQELASYEQYF
>TRBJ2-3|TRBV9
CASSVSPVGYTDTQYF
>TRBJ1-4|TRBV6-5
CASSYSLTNEKLFF
>TRBJ2-7|TRBV2
CASSLYRATYEQYF
>TRBJ2-7|TRBV13
CASSTIDYEQYF
>TRBJ2-7|TRBV6-5
CASSYSAGRSYEQYF
>TRBJ2-3|TRBV18
CASSPPNSNTDTQYF
>TRBJ2-3|TRBV5-8
CASSPRTGARDTQYF
>TRBJ1-1|TRBV7-9
CASSVQGRNTEAFF
>TRBJ1-2|TRBV4-1
CASSQGYRQVYGYTF
>TRBJ2-3|TRBV5-1
CASSPTSGGHTDTQYF
>TRBJ2-1|TRBV5-1
CASSLAPSLYNEQFF
>TRBJ2-3|TRBV18
CASSPGSGGPTDTQYF
>TRBJ1-2|TRBV29-1
CSVVPGQGEVRSTF
>TRBJ1-2|TRBV30
CAWSPSGTGGSGYGYTF
>TRBJ2-3|TRBV7-2
CASSLVASRGGVDTQYF
>TRBJ2-1|TRBV7-9
CASSPLDVGSYNEQFF
>TRBJ2-3|TRBV6-5
CASSPSTTAQYF
>TRBJ1-2|TRBV5-8
CASSSGTGLSLYGYTF
>TRBJ1-6|TRBV7-2
CASSLDPGPNSPLHF
>TRBJ1-1|TRBV7-8
CASSLASDTEAFF
>TRBJ2-1|TRBV6-6
CASIDQGGSYNEQFF
>TRBJ2-2|TRBV2
CASSEGQNTGELFF
>TRBJ2-5|TRBV5-6
CASSLRLLAGETQYF